The sequence of this TCR beta chain was determined in a study of cytomegalovirus exposure and HLA in healthy donors. Study results and caveats: Relative to equally common others, HLA-associated TCR beta chains showed greater clonal expansion in a later analysis. Most TCR sequences were rare, but some public TCRs occurred in many donors.

Primers for the PCR totalled 60 Vbeta and 13 Jbeta. The method was immunoSEQ multiplex PCR; TCRdb's version includes in-frame clones alone and lacks a portion of them. The table records about 140,000 clones, roughly 77% of them present only once. V lost 8 bases to trimming and J lost 0 bases; unmatched junction nucleotides: 6. Germline V gene lookup returns CDR1 MNHNS and CDR2 SASEGT. The CDR3 totals 14 residues. This clone appeared a few times. Its matching antigen is unknown. The rearrangement joins TRBV6-1 to TRBJ2-5; TRBD1 aligns across 7 bases. This clonotype was sampled from a female donor in good health and CMV-seronegative. Material for sequencing was PBMCs. The CDR3 coding sequence is TGTGCCAGCGCATCGGGACAGTACCAAGAGACCCAGTACTTC. Its translation: CASASGQYQETQYF.